These 4 T cell receptor beta chains came from one sample sequenced in a study. TCRdb itself ran the 5' RACE reads through MiXCR, one entry per CDR3 protein. The sample contains about 32,000 distinct CDR3 sequences, roughly a quarter of which appear only once. Sequences were obtained from memory CD4+ T cells sorted from blood. Subset here: memory CD4+ T cells, CD4+CD45RO+CD25-. The receptors derive from a female donor with breast cancer.

The rearrangement uses TRBV7-8 and TRBJ2-7; D is ambiguous. Trimming cost V 5 bases and J 0 bases, with 20 bases left between them. CDR1 SGHVS and CDR2 FQNEAQ come from the germline V gene. The CDR3 contains 17 residues. The CDR3 protein is CASSAGSSVWSSYEQYF. The CDR3, as DNA: TGTGCCAGCAGCGCCGGTTCAAGTGTGTGGAGCTCCTACGAGCAGTACTTC.

This clonotype showed up just once. The chain has TRBV11-2 and TRBJ2-3; 8 bases agree with TRBD1. CDR1 and CDR2 from the germline V gene are SGHAT and FQNNGV. Trimming cost V 5 bases and J 1 base; bases outside gene matches: 8. This CDR3 is 16 amino acids long. CDR3 in DNA: TGTGCCAGCAGCAGAACAGGGGGTTGGGGCACAGATACGCAGTATTTT. It yields the protein CASSRTGGWGTDTQYF.

J is TRBJ1-2 and V is TRBV5-1; maybe TRBD1 (5 bases). CDR1 SGHRS and CDR2 YFSETQ come from the germline V gene. The germline V and J ends were trimmed by 4 bases and 6 bases, with 13 bases remaining between them. This CDR3 is built from 13 residues. In DNA, the CDR3 is TGCGCCAGCAGCCCGGGACGTAGGGATGGCTACACCTTC. Its protein product is CASSPGRRDGYTF.

Comment on this clonotype: A read error may be the cause here, since a much bigger clone is one base away. This rearrangement joins TRBV5-5 to TRBJ2-7, with D perhaps given as TRBD1 or TRBD2 (5 bases each). This CDR3 contains 14 residues. Trimming removed 0 bases at V and 5 bases at J, with 12 bases between. In germline, CDR1 is SGHKS, CDR2 YYEKEE (reference sequence). CDR3 nucleotide sequence: TGTGCCAGCAGCTTGGAGGGGTGGGACCACGAGCAGTACTTC. Protein product: CASSLEGWDHEQYF.